What follows describes a single T cell receptor beta chain. Primers: 60 Vbeta forward and 13 Jbeta reverse. Clones were read by immunoSEQ multiplex PCR, and TCRdb kept only the in-frame ones, dropping some. The sample lists more than 110,000 clones; over 75% were seen once. The data derive from a study of cytomegalovirus exposure and HLA in healthy donors. The clonotype comes from a man aged 50 to 59 in good health and CMV-seronegative. The sequencing sample was made of PBMCs.

Here the CDR3 reads CASSTRGQGVYEQYF. Written as DNA, the CDR3 is TGTGCCAGCAGCACTCGGGGACAGGGTGTCTACGAGCAGTACTTC. The J gene is TRBJ2-7, the V gene TRBV6-6, with 9 bases lining up with TRBD1. Germline values: CDR1 MNHNY, CDR2 SVGAGI (reference sequence). V was clipped by 6 bases and J by 3 bases; unmatched bases: 9. This CDR3 is built from 15 residues.